These 23 T cell receptor beta chains share one sample of origin, sequenced in a study of cytomegalovirus exposure and HLA in healthy donors. PCR amplification relied on 60 Vbeta primers (plus 13 Jbeta primers). This table comes from immunoSEQ multiplex PCR, and its TCRdb copy is limited to in-frame clones, with some not included. The table lists fewer than 140,000 clones, more than 75% of them singletons. Sample: PBMCs. These TCRs come from a woman aged 45-65 years in good health and CMV-seropositive.

The CDR3 is CASSELPGLAIYEQYF. The CDR3 DNA sequence: TGTGCCAGCAGCGAGCTACCGGGACTAGCGATCTACGAGCAGTACTTC. The V gene is TRBV5-4, the J gene TRBJ2-7; 10 positions agree with TRBD2. This CDR3 region has 16 residues. J was trimmed by 3 bases and V by 4 bases; bases with no gene match: 10. Germline-derived CDR1 and CDR2 are SGHNT and YYREEE (reference sequence).

The rearrangement links TRBV4-2 to TRBJ2-5; TRBD2 matches 13 bases. The germline CDR1 and CDR2 sequences are LGHNA and YNFKEQ. The CDR3 totals 16 residues. The J segment lost 1 base and the V segment lost 3 bases, leaving 2 bases of the junction unmatched. CDR3 sequence: CASSQTSGGPQETQYF. The CDR3 nucleotides are TGTGCCAGCAGCCAGACTAGCGGGGGGCCCCAAGAGACCCAGTACTTC.

This clone was observed a handful of times. This chain connects TRBV7-6 to TRBJ2-7; D is possibly TRBD1 (5 bases). Germline V CDR1 and CDR2: SGHVS, FNYEAQ. CDR3 length: 13 amino acids. Trimming took 7 bases from V and 5 from J, leaving 15 bases between them. The CDR3 sequence: CASTGSGSDEQYF. CDR3 nucleotide sequence: TGTGCCAGCACCGGATCAGGGTCGGACGAGCAGTACTTC.

The table lists this clone with a count of one. The CDR3 DNA follows: TGTGCCAGCGGGCTAGACAGTAATCAGCCCCAGCATTTT. Protein: CASGLDSNQPQHF. The chain has TRBV28 and TRBJ1-5; TRBD1 is a possible D gene (5 bases). V dropped 8 bases and J dropped 4 bases, with 12 bases sitting between them. The germline CDR1 and CDR2 sequences are MDHEN and SYDVKM. There are 13 residues in the CDR3.

CDR3 DNA: TGTGCCAGCAGCTTGAAGGGACAGGGATGGGTCGAAGCTTTCTTT. Protein product: CASSLKGQGWVEAFF. The chain combines TRBV5-6 with TRBJ1-1, with 9 bases aligning to TRBD1. Trimming cost V 1 base and J 8 bases; bases outside gene matches: 9. The CDR3 consists of 15 residues. Germline assignment: CDR1 SGHDT and CDR2 YYEEEE.

The genes are TRBV5-1 and TRBJ1-4, with D tentatively TRBD1 (5 bases). The CDR3 spans 15 residues. Germline V gene sequence: CDR1 SGHRS, CDR2 YFSETQ. Trimming cost V 5 bases and J 0 bases, with 11 bases left between them. The CDR3 sequence: CASSSQGSTNEKLFF. CDR3 nucleotides: TGCGCCAGCAGTTCTCAGGGTTCAACTAATGAAAAACTGTTTTTT.

This clone was found once. This chain uses TRBV10-3 with TRBJ1-2, with D perhaps matching TRBD1 (5 bases). This CDR3 region has 15 residues. CDR1 is ENHRY, CDR2 SYGVKD, per germline. Trimming took off 0 bases at V and 7 bases at J, with 15 bases between the two ends. CDR3 DNA: TGTGCCATCAGTGAGTCTGGAGGGCCAGGGCCTGGCTACACCTTC. As protein: CAISESGGPGPGYTF.

The V and J genes are TRBV29-1 and TRBJ2-1; D perhaps matches TRBD1 (6 bases). Germline-derived CDR1 and CDR2 are SQVTM and ANQGSEA. V lost 7 bases, J lost 6 bases, and 13 bases lay in between. The CDR3 runs to 12 residues. In nucleotides, the CDR3 is TGCAGCGGTAACTTCAGGGGCAATGAGCAGTTCTTC. Encoded protein: CSGNFRGNEQFF.

The genes are TRBV4-1 and TRBJ2-6; TRBD1 matches 8 bases. The V gene's germline CDR1 is MGHRA and CDR2 YSYEKL. The trim removed 0 bases at V and 4 bases at J, leaving 17 bases unmatched. CDR3 length equals 21 residues. The CDR3 sequence: CASSQDRDWTGFSLGANVLTF. In nucleotides, the CDR3 is TGCGCCAGCAGCCAAGATCGGGATTGGACAGGGTTTTCTCTGGGGGCCAACGTCCTGACTTTC.

This clone turned up a few times. The chain uses TRBV5-1 and TRBJ1-1; maybe TRBD1 (5 bases). Germline loops: CDR1 SGHRS, CDR2 YFSETQ. The V end lost 1 base, the J end lost 4 bases, and 8 bases lay between the germline ends. This CDR3 is built from 13 residues. The CDR3 loop reads CASSLHGGTEAFF. CDR3 coding DNA: TGCGCCAGCAGCTTGCACGGGGGCACTGAAGCTTTCTTT.

This clone was seen a single time. The chain carries TRBV7-9 and TRBJ2-1; 10 bases line up with TRBD2. The CDR3 runs 18 residues. Germline-derived CDR1 and CDR2 are SEHNR and FQNEAQ (reference sequence). The V segment lost 1 base and the J segment 3 bases; nucleotides outside the gene matches: 9. The DNA for the CDR3 is TGTGCCAGCAGCTTAGGGCTAGCGGGGGTTGGTATCTACAATGAGCAGTTCTTC. It is translated as CASSLGLAGVGIYNEQFF.

The chain uses TRBV5-1 and TRBJ2-7; 9 bases match TRBD2. V lost 3 bases and J lost 0; bases outside the gene matches: 4. The CDR3 length is 15 residues. Germline V gene data show CDR1 as SGHRS and CDR2 as YFSETQ. The chain's CDR3 is CASSYSGGTSYEQYF. In DNA form, the CDR3 reads TGCGCCAGCAGCTACAGCGGGGGGACCTCCTACGAGCAGTACTTC.

The chain joins TRBV25-1 to TRBJ2-1; weak D call: TRBD2 (6 bases). The CDR3 totals 15 residues. With 6 bases removed from V and 0 bases from J, the gap between germline ends came to 12 bases. The germline CDR1 and CDR2 sequences are MGHDK and SYGVNS. The CDR3 loop reads CASSLRGSSYNEQFF. The CDR3 region has the DNA TGTGCCAGCAGCCTACGGGGGAGCTCCTACAATGAGCAGTTCTTC. Together with reference TRBV25-1 and TRBJ2-1, the CDR3 gives the full variable domain: EADIYQTPRYLVIGTGKKITLECSQTMGHDKMYWYQQDPGMELHLIHYSYGVNSTEKGDLSSESTVSRIRTEHFPLTLESARPSHTSQYLCASSLRGSSYNEQFFGPGTRLTVL.

The sample holds one count of this clone. The chain links TRBV2 to TRBJ2-3; TRBD1 matches at 7 bases. V gave up 4 bases and J gave up 1 base; unmatched junction bases: 2. The CDR3 loop spans 14 amino acids. The germline V gene has CDR1 SNHLY and CDR2 FYNNEI. This chain's CDR3 is CASSADRGTDTQYF. The DNA for the CDR3 is TGTGCCAGCAGTGCAGACAGGGGCACAGATACGCAGTATTTT.

The chain couples TRBV5-1 to TRBJ1-6; 10 nucleotides align to TRBD1. Per the germline V gene, CDR1 is SGHRS and CDR2 is YFSETQ. The CDR3 loop spans 18 amino acids. V shed 2 bases and J 5 bases; nucleotides not matched to a gene: 10. CDR3 sequence: CASSLRVAGTGDNSPLHF. The CDR3 nucleotides read TGCGCCAGCAGCTTAAGGGTAGCCGGGACAGGGGATAATTCACCCCTCCACTTT.

This chain joins TRBV5-1 and TRBJ2-1, with D possibly being TRBD1 (6 bases). CDR1 is SGHRS and CDR2 is YFSETQ in the germline V gene. CDR3 size: 14 residues. V shed 0 bases and J shed 5 bases, with 9 bases lying between them. Written as DNA, the CDR3 is TGCGCCAGCAGCTTGGACAGGGCCAACAATGAGCAGTTCTTC. The encoded protein is CASSLDRANNEQFF.

The CDR3: CASSPLAGVYNEQFF. As DNA, the CDR3 is TGTGCCAGCTCACCCCTAGCGGGGGTTTACAATGAGCAGTTCTTC. This chain connects TRBV18 to TRBJ2-1, with 10 bases that match TRBD2. CDR3 length equals 15 residues. Germline V gives CDR1 KGHSH, CDR2 LQKENI. With 3 bases clipped from V and 4 bases from J, the junction kept 3 bases outside the gene matches. Full variable domain (outside the CDR3, taken from reference TRBV18 and TRBJ2-1): NAGVMQNPRHLVRRRGQEARLRCSPMKGHSHVYWYRQLPEEGLKFMVYLQKENIIDESGMPKERFSAEFPKEGPSILRIQQVVRGDSAAYFCASSPLAGVYNEQFFGPGTRLTVL.

This clone has only one observation. The chain links TRBV15 to TRBJ1-1; maybe TRBD1 (5 bases). The CDR3 length is 17 residues. The ends were cut back, 1 base at V and 0 bases at J, with 15 bases in the middle. The germline V gene encodes CDR1 LNHNV and CDR2 YYDKDF (reference sequence). CDR3 in amino acids: CATSRGYRRGMNTEAFF. The CDR3 DNA reads as TGTGCCACCAGCAGAGGCTACAGGAGGGGCATGAACACTGAAGCTTTCTTT.

The V gene is TRBV5-1, the J gene TRBJ1-1, with 9 bases that match TRBD1. The CDR3 consists of 13 residues. The germline V gene has CDR1 SGHRS and CDR2 YFSETQ. The V and J ends lost 3 bases and 11 bases, in that order; junction bases with no gene match: 8. The CDR3 DNA is TGCGCCAGCAGCTCCCGGGACAGGGATCGCGCTTTCTTT. This encodes CASSSRDRDRAFF.

The chain has TRBV29-1 and TRBJ1-1, with D hard to call. The CDR3 is made up of 10 amino acids. Germline V lookup: CDR1 SQVTM, CDR2 ANQGSEA. V lost 4 bases and J lost 7, with 7 bases in between. The CDR3 bases are TGCAGCGTTGTTCTAATTGAAGCTTTCTTT. Protein sequence: CSVVLIEAFF. Supplemented by reference TRBV29-1 and TRBJ1-1, the full variable domain reads SAVISQKPSRDICQRGTSLTIQCQVDSQVTMMFWYRQQPGQSLTLIATANQGSEATYESGFVIDKFPISRPNLTFSTLTVSNMSPEDSSIYLCSVVLIEAFFGQGTRLTVV.

The rearrangement links TRBV7-6 to TRBJ2-7; D call uncertain. The germline V and J ends were trimmed by 1 base and 6 bases, with 7 bases remaining between them. Germline CDR1 and CDR2: SGHVS and FNYEAQ. This CDR3 contains 12 residues. CDR3 bases: TGTGCCAGCAGCTTAGTCACATCCGAGCAGTACTTC. Translated: CASSLVTSEQYF.

Points on this clone: Other DNA sequences in the sample encode the same CDR3. This rearrangement joins TRBV11-1 to TRBJ2-3; 7 nucleotides align to TRBD2. In germline, CDR1 is SGHAT, CDR2 FQDESV (reference sequence). V lost 4 bases and J lost 3; bases outside the gene matches: 10. The CDR3 is 16 amino acids. The CDR3 spells CASSSLTWGGTDTQYF. In nucleotides, the CDR3 is TGTGCCAGCAGCTCCCTGACATGGGGAGGGACAGATACGCAGTATTTT.

The V call is TRBV4-1, the J call TRBJ1-6; 10 bases agree with TRBD1. Losses at the gene ends were 4 bases for V and 3 bases for J; bases not matched to a gene: 6. Germline V gives CDR1 MGHRA, CDR2 YSYEKL. The CDR3 extends over 17 amino acids. CDR3 in amino acids: CASSPRQGADYNSPLHF. In DNA, the CDR3 is TGCGCCAGCAGCCCTAGACAGGGGGCCGACTATAATTCACCCCTCCACTTT.